One sample yielded the 23 T cell receptor beta chains listed below, sequenced in a study of glioma-infiltrating T cells. Using RNA template, CDR3s of TCR alpha and beta were amplified with iRepertoire arm-PCR. TCRdb processed the multiplex PCR reads anew with MiXCR; each CDR3 protein has one entry. The sample consists of 44,000 or so distinct CDR3 sequences, around 24% of them appearing once. Sequenced: glioma tissue, nonneoplastic brain tissue, or PBMCs (not recorded which). Source of these receptors: a human donor with low-grade glioma or glioblastoma, undergoing nonglioma brain surgery, or in good health (not recorded which).

There are a few counts of this clonotype. The chain combines TRBV7-9 with TRBJ2-7; 8 bases are shared with TRBD2. Germline lookup yields CDR1 SEHNR and CDR2 FQNEAQ (reference sequence). This CDR3 is 13 amino acids long. With 11 bases clipped from V and 0 bases from J, the junction kept 6 bases outside the gene matches. The CDR3 loop reads CAGSGGPSYEQYF. The DNA for the CDR3 is TGTGCCGGAAGCGGGGGTCCCTCCTACGAGCAGTACTTC. Using reference TRBV7-9 and TRBJ2-7 for the parts outside the CDR3, the full variable domain is DTGVSQNPRHKITKRGQNVTFRCDPISEHNRLYWYRQTLGQGPEFLTYFQNEAQLEKSRLLSDRFSAERPKGSFSTLEIQRTEQGDSAMYLCAGSGGPSYEQYFGPGTRLTVT.

A few counts support this clonotype. A read error may explain this, as a much larger clone is one base away. The chain has TRBV20-1 and TRBJ1-6; D remains ambiguous. CDR3 length equals 12 residues. V was shortened by 5 bases and J by 8 bases, with 10 bases between the two germline ends. The germline V gene encodes CDR1 DFQATT and CDR2 SNEGSKA (reference sequence). The DNA for the CDR3 is TGCAGTGCTGGGGAAAGGGATTCACCCCTCCACTTT. It encodes CSAGERDSPLHF.

In this sample, this clonotype turned up many times. J is TRBJ2-3 and V is TRBV2; 9 positions agree with TRBD1. The V segment lost 8 bases and the J segment 3 bases; nucleotides outside the gene matches: 12. The CDR3 is 16 residues long. Germline CDR1 and CDR2: SNHLY and FYNNEI. This CDR3 is CASVSTGTGLTDTQYF. CDR3 bases: TGTGCCAGCGTCTCCACAGGGACAGGGTTGACAGATACGCAGTATTTT.

This clonotype was observed many times. This sequence joins TRBV12-3 or TRBV12-4 and TRBJ2-5, with a tentative D call TRBD2 (5 bases). The V end lost 3 bases, the J end lost 1 base, and 9 bases lay between the germline ends. The CDR3 has 14 amino acids. CDR3 sequence (DNA): TGTGCCAGCAGTTTTCGGACTGTCCAAGAGACCCAGTACTTC. This translates into CASSFRTVQETQYF.

As regards this clonotype: It may be a read error: a sequence one base away is much more abundant. J is TRBJ2-7 and V is TRBV7-2; 7 nucleotides align to TRBD1. V shed 4 bases and J 5 bases; nucleotides not matched to a gene: 8. In germline, CDR1 is SGHTA, CDR2 FQGNSA. This CDR3 is built from 14 residues. CDR3 region: CASSSTGAGHEQYF. The CDR3 nucleotides are TGTGCCAGCAGCTCTACAGGGGCAGGGCACGAGCAGTACTTC.

This clonotype was recorded at least ten times. The chain has TRBV19 and TRBJ2-1, with 13 bases identical to TRBD2. This CDR3 spans 18 amino acids. Unmatched junction bases numbered 9, after V lost 7 bases and J lost 0 bases. Germline CDR1 reads LNHDA; CDR2 reads SQIVND (reference sequence). CDR3 nucleotides: TGTGCCAGTACGCCGGGACTAGCGGGGTTAAGCTCCTACAATGAGCAGTTCTTC. It yields the protein CASTPGLAGLSSYNEQFF.

V gene TRBV19 combines with J gene TRBJ2-3; 13 nucleotides align to TRBD2. Germline CDR1 reads LNHDA; CDR2 reads SQIVND (reference sequence). With V trimmed by 10 bases and J by 4 bases, 14 bases remained unmatched. There are 17 residues in the CDR3. The DNA of the CDR3 is TGTGCCACCAGATTGAGGACTAGCGGGAGTACCGCAGATACGCAGTATTTT. It is translated as CATRLRTSGSTADTQYF.

This clonotype was detected ten times or more. This chain joins TRBV24-1 and TRBJ1-2, with a weak D call TRBD1 (5 bases). V lost 3 bases and J 1 base, leaving 8 bases between the germline ends. Germline CDR1 and CDR2: KGHDR and SFDVKD. The CDR3 contains 14 residues. The DNA for the CDR3 is TGTGCCACCAGTGATGGGACCTTTAACTATGGCTACACCTTC. Its protein product is CATSDGTFNYGYTF.

As to this clonotype: Just one base apart from a much larger clone, this may be a read error. In DNA form, the CDR3 reads TGTGCCAGCGGCTTCAGGACAGGTCGCTTACAGTACTTC. Residues: CASGFRTGRLQYF. This sequence joins TRBV11-2 and TRBJ2-4, with 7 positions matching TRBD1. Germline-derived CDR1 and CDR2 are SGHAT and FQNNGV. This CDR3 is built from 13 residues.

This clonotype was seen repeatedly, ten times or more. The chain employs TRBV2 and TRBJ1-6; tentative D call: TRBD1 (6 bases). Per germline, CDR1 SNHLY and CDR2 FYNNEI. V lost 5 bases to trimming and J lost 11 bases, with 10 bases between them. The CDR3 covers 12 residues. CDR3 in DNA: TGTGCCAGCAGTTCCCAGGGGACACCCCTCCACTTT. Translation: CASSSQGTPLHF. The full variable domain, completed using reference TRBV2 and TRBJ1-6, is EPEVTQTPSHQVTQMGQEVILRCVPISNHLYFYWYRQILGQKVEFLVSFYNNEISEKSEIFDDQFSVERPDGSNFTLKIRSTKLEDSAMYFCASSSQGTPLHFGNGTRLTVT.

This clonotype was seen a single time. The genes are TRBV12-3 or TRBV12-4 and TRBJ2-6; TRBD1 matches 7 bases. This CDR3 is 14 amino acids long. V shed 5 bases, J shed 4 bases, and the junction held 2 bases outside the gene matches. CDR3 nucleotides: TGTGCCAGCAGTGGACAGGTGGGGGCCAACGTCCTGACTTTC. It encodes CASSGQVGANVLTF.

Many counts were recorded for this clonotype. The chain combines TRBV10-3 with TRBJ2-3; 7 nucleotides match TRBD1. Germline assignment: CDR1 ENHRY and CDR2 SYGVKD. The CDR3 spans 19 residues. V shed 6 bases and J 0 bases; nucleotides not matched to a gene: 18. CDR3 in DNA: TGTGCCATCAGGGACAGGATCCTGAATAGGGAAAGAAGCACAGATACGCAGTATTTT. This gives the protein CAIRDRILNRERSTDTQYF.

The chain carries TRBV7-9 and TRBJ2-7; D possibly corresponds to TRBD2 (5 bases). This CDR3 is built from 15 residues. Per germline, CDR1 SEHNR and CDR2 FQNEAQ (reference sequence). The V end lost 1 base, the J end lost 5 bases, and 15 bases lay between the germline ends. The CDR3 is CASSLELGGRDEQYF. The CDR3 DNA reads TGTGCCAGCAGCTTAGAGCTAGGCGGGCGAGACGAGCAGTACTTC.

This clonotype was observed many times. The chain couples TRBV20-1 to TRBJ2-7; D gene uncertain. V gave up 6 bases and J gave up 2 bases, with 17 bases separating them. Per germline, CDR1 DFQATT and CDR2 SNEGSKA (reference sequence). There are 14 residues in the CDR3. CDR3 in amino acids: CSAPKGRPPYEQYF. The CDR3 bases are TGCAGTGCCCCCAAAGGGCGCCCACCCTACGAGCAGTACTTC.

This clonotype showed up just a few times. This chain connects TRBV9 to TRBJ1-3, with D unclear. V was clipped by 1 base and J by 1 base, with 6 bases between them. In germline, CDR1 is SGDLS, CDR2 YYNGEE. CDR3 length: 14 amino acids. CDR3 amino acids: CASSVSFSGNTIYF. CDR3 in DNA: TGTGCCAGCAGCGTAAGTTTTTCTGGAAACACCATATATTTT.

This clonotype was counted between two and nine times. The genes are TRBV4-1 and TRBJ2-7, with 10 bases that match TRBD1. With V trimmed by 0 bases and J by 4 bases, 6 bases remained unmatched. The germline gives CDR1 MGHRA, CDR2 YSYEKL. This CDR3 spans 16 amino acids. CDR3 DNA: TGCGCCAGCAGCCAAGATACCGGGACAGGGGCTTACGAGCAGTACGTC. It encodes CASSQDTGTGAYEQYV.

J is TRBJ2-7 and V is TRBV12-3 or TRBV12-4; D is uncertain. The CDR3 has 12 residues. V lost 4 bases, J lost 6 bases, and 10 bases lay in between. As DNA, the CDR3 is TGTGCCAGCAGTTCCCACCTTGCCGAGCAGTACTTC. Protein product: CASSSHLAEQYF.

This clonotype was observed many times. V usage is TRBV3-1 and J usage is TRBJ2-7; D gene unclear. Germline values: CDR1 LGHDT, CDR2 YNNKEL (reference sequence). V was clipped by 1 base and J by 2 bases, with 9 bases between them. The CDR3 contains 14 residues. In DNA, the CDR3 is TGTGCCAGCAGCCAAGCTTTAAAGCCCTACGAGCAGTACTTC. It encodes CASSQALKPYEQYF.

This clonotype was picked up one time. A read error may explain this, as a much larger clone is one base away. The CDR3 coding sequence is TGCGCCGGCAGCTTGGCCACAGGGATGAACACTGAAGCTTTCTTT. This gives the protein CAGSLATGMNTEAFF. The V gene is TRBV5-1, the J gene TRBJ1-1; tentatively, D is TRBD1 (6 bases). The CDR3 has 15 residues. Germline CDR1 reads SGHRS; CDR2 reads YFSETQ.

This clonotype was seen more than once but under ten times. V and J are TRBV7-2 and TRBJ2-7, with D possibly TRBD1 on 5 matching bases. The CDR3 covers 15 residues. Trimming cost V 5 bases and J 0 bases, with 14 bases left between them. CDR1 SGHTA and CDR2 FQGNSA come from the germline V gene. CDR3 coding DNA: TGTGCCAGCAGCCGGTTTATAGGGGCCTCCTACGAGCAGTACTTC. It yields the protein CASSRFIGASYEQYF.

Only a few counts were recorded for this clonotype. The chain is built from TRBV29-1 and TRBJ2-5; D possibly uses TRBD1 or TRBD2 (5 bases each). The CDR3 is made up of 15 amino acids. The germline V gene encodes CDR1 SQVTM and CDR2 ANQGSEA. V lost 3 bases, J lost 3 bases, and 17 bases lay in between. The CDR3 nucleotides read TGCAGCGTTGATCAGGCCAGGGACGTAAAAGAGACCCAGTACTTC. Translation: CSVDQARDVKETQYF.

This clonotype occurred many times. The V call is TRBV12-3 or TRBV12-4, the J call TRBJ2-1; 12 bases are a match to TRBD2. This CDR3 spans 16 amino acids. The ends lost 1 base at V and 2 bases at J; junction bases unmatched: 0. CDR3 nucleotides: TGTGCCAGCAGTTTAGGGACTAGCGGGGCCTACAATGAGCAGTTCTTC. Its translation: CASSLGTSGAYNEQFF.

This clonotype has ten or more counts. The V and J genes are TRBV12-3 or TRBV12-4 and TRBJ1-6; no firm D call. The V end was cut by 1 base, the J end by 7 bases, with 11 bases between. The CDR3 is 15 amino acids. The DNA of the CDR3 is TGTGCCAGCAGTTTAGGCGGCAGATCAAATTCACCCCTCCACTTT. Translation gives CASSLGGRSNSPLHF.